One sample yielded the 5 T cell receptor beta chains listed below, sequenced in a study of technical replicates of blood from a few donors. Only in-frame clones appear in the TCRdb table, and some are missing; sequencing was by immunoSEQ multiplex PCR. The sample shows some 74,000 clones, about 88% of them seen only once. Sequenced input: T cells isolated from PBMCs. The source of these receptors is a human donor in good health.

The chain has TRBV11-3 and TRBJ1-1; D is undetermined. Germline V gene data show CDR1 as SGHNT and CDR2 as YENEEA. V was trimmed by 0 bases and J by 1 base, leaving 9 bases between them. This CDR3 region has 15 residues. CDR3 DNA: TGTGCCAGCAGCTTAGATTTACATTCGAACACTGAAGCTTTCTTT. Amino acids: CASSLDLHSNTEAFF. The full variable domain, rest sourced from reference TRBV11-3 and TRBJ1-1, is EAGVVQSPRYKIIEKKQPVAFWCNPISGHNTLYWYLQNLGQGPELLIRYENEEAVDDSQLPKDRFSAERLKGVDSTLKIQPAELGDSAVYLCASSLDLHSNTEAFFGQGTRLTVV.

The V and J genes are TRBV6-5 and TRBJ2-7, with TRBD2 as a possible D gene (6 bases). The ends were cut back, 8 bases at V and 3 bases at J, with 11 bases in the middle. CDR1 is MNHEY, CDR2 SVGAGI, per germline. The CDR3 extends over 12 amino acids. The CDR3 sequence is CASSFSGYEQYF. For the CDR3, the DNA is TGTGCCAGCTCTTTTAGCGGCTACGAGCAGTACTTC.

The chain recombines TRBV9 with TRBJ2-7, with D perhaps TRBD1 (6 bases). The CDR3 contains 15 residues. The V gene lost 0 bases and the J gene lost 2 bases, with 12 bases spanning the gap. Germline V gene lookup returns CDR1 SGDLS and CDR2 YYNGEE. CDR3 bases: TGTGCCAGCAGCGTAGGGATGGCAGGGGCCTACGAGCAGTACTTC. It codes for CASSVGMAGAYEQYF.

As DNA, the CDR3 is TGTGCCAGCAGCTTAGCGCCGGCTAGCGGGAGGAATGAGCAGTTCTTC. Amino acids: CASSLAPASGRNEQFF. This chain uses TRBV7-2 with TRBJ2-1, with 11 bases fitting TRBD2. Germline trimming cut 0 bases from V and 7 bases from J; bases unmatched to any gene: 5. CDR3 size: 16 residues. Per the germline V gene, CDR1 is SGHTA and CDR2 is FQGNSA. Full variable domain (outside the CDR3, taken from reference TRBV7-2 and TRBJ2-1): GAGVSQSPSNKVTEKGKDVELRCDPISGHTALYWYRQSLGQGLEFLIYFQGNSAPDKSGLPSDRFSAERTGGSVSTLTIQRTQQEDSAVYLCASSLAPASGRNEQFFGPGTRLTVL.

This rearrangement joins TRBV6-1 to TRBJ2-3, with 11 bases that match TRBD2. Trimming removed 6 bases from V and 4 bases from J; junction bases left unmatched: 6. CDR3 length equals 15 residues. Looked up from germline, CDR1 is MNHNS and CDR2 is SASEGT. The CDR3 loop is CASSGSSGRSDTQYF. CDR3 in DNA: TGTGCCAGCAGCGGATCTAGCGGGAGGTCAGATACGCAGTATTTT.